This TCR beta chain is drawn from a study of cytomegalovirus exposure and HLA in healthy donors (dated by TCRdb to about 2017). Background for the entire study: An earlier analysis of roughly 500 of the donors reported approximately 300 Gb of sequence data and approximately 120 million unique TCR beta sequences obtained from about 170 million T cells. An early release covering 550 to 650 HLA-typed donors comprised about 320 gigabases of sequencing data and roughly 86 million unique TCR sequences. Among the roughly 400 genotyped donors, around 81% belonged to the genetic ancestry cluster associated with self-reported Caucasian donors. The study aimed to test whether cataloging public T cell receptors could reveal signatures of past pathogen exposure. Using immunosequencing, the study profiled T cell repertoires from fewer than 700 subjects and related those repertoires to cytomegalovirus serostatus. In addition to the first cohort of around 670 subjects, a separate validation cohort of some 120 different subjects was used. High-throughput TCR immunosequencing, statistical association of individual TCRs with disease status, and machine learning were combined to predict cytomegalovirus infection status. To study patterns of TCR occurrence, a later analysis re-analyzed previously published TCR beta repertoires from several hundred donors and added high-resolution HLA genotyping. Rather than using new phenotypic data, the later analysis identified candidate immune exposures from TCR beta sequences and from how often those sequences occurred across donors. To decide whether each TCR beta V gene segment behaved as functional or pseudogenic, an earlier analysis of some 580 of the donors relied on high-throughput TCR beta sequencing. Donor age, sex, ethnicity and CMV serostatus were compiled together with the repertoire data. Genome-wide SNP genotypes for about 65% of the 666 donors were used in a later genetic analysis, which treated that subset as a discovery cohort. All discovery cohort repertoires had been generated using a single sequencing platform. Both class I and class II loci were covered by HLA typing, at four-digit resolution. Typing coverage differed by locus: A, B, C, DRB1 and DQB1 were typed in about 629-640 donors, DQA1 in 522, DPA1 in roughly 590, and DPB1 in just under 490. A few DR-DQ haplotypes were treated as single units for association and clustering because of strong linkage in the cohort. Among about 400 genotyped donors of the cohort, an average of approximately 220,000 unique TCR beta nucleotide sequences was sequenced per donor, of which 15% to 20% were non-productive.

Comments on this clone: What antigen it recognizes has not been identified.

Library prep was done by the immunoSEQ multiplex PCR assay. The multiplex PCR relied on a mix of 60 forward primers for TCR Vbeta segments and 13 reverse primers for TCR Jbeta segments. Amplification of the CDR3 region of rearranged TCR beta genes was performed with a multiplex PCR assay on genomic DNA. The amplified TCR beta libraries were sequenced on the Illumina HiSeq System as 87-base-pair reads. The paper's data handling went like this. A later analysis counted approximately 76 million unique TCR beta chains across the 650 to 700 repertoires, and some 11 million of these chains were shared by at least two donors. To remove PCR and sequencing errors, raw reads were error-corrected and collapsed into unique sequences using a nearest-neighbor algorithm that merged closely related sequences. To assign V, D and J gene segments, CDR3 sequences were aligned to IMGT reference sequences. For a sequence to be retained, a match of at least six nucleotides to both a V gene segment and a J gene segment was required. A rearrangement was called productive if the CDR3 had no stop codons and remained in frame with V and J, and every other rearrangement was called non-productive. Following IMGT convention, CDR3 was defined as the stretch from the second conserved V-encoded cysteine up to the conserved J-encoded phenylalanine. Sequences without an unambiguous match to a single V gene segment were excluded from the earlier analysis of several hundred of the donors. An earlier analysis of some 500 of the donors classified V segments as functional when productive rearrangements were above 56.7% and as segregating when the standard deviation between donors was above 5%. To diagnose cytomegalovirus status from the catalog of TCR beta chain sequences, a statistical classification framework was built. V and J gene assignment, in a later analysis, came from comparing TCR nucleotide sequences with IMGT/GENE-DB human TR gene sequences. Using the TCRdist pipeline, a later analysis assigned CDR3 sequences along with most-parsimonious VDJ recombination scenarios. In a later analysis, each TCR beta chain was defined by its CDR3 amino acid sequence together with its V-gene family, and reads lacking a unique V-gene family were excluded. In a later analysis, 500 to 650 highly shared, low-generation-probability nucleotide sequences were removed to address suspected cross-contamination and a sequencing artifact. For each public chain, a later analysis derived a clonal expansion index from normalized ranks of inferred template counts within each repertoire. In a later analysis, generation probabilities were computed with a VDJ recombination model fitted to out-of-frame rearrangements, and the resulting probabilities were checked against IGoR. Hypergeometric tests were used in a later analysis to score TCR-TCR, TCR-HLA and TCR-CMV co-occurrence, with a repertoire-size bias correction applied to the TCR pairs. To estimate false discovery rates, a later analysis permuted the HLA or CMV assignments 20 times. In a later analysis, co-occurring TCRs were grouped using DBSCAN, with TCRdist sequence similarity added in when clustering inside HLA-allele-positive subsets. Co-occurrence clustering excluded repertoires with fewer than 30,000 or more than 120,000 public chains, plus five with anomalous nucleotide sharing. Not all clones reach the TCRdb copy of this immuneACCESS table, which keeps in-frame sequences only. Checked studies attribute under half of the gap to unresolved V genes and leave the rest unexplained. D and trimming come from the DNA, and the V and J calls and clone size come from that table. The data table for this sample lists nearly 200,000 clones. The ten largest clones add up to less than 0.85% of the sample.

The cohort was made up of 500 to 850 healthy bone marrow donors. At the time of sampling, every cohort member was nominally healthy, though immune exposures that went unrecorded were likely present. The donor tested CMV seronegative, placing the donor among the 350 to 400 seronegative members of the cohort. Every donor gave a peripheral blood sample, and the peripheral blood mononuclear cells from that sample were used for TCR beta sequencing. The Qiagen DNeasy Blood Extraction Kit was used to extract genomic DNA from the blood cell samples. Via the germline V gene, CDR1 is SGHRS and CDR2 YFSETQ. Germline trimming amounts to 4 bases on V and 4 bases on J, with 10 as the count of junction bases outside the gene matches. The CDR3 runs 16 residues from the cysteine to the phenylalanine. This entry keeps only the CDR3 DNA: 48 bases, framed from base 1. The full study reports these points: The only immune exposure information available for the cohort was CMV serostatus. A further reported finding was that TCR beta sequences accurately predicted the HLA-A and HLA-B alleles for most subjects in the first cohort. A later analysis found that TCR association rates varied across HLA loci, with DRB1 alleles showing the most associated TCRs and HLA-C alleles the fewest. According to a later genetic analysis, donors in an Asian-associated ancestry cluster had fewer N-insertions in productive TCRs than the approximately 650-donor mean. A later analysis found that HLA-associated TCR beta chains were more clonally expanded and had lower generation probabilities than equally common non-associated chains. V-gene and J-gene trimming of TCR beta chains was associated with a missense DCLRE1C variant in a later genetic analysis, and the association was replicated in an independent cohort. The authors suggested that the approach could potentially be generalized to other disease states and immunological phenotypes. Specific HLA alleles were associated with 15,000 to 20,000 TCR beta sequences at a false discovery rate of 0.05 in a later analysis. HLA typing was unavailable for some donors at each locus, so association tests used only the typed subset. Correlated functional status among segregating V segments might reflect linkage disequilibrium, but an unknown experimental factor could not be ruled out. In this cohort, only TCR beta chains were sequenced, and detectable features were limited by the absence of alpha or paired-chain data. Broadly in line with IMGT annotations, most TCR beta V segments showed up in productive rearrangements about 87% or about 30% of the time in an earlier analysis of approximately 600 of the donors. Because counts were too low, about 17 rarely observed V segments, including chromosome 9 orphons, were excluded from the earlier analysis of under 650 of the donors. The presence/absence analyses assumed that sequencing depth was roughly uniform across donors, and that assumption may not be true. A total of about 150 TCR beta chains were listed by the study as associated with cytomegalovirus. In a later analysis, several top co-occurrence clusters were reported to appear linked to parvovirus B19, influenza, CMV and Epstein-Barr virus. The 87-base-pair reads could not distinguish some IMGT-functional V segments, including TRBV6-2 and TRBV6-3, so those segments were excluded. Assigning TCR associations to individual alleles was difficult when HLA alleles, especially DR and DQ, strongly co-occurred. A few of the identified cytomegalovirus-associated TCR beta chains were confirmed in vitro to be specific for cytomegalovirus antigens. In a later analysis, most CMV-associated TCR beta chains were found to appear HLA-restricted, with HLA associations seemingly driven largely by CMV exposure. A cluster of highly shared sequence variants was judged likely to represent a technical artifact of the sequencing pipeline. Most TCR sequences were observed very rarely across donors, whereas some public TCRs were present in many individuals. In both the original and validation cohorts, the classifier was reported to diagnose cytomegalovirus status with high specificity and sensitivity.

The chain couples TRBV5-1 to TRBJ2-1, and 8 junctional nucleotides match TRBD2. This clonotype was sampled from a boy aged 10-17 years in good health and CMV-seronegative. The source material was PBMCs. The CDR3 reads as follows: CASSLLSGGLYNEQFF. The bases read TGCGCCAGCAGCCTCCTGAGCGGGGGTCTTTACAATGAGCAGTTCTTC.